This paragraph reports one TCR beta chain. The germline gives CDR1 LNHDA, CDR2 SQIVND (reference sequence). Trimming at V came to 10 bases and at J to 3 bases, leaving 3 bases not matched to a gene. The CDR3 runs to 11 residues. Assay used: immunoSEQ multiplex PCR; TCRdb lists only in-frame clones, some missing. Found here are roughly 100,000 clones, 85% to 95% of them singletons; the top ten hold roughly 0.27%. The sample comes from a study of OX40 agonist ivuxolimab in advanced cancers. Material: CD4+ or CD8+ T cells sorted from blood, obtained in a trial of the OX40 agonist ivuxolimab. The chain combines TRBV19 with TRBJ2-7, with TRBD2 matching over 7 bases. This receptor was identified in an adult with an advanced solid tumor such as melanoma, head and neck, liver or kidney cancer. Written as DNA, the CDR3 is TGTGCCACGCAGCGGGGCTACGAGCAGTACTTC. Encoded protein: CATQRGYEQYF.